The 31 T cell receptor beta chains listed next were all sequenced from one sample in a study of shared clonotypes between healthy human individuals. The table came from immunoSEQ multiplex PCR; TCRdb's copy has only in-frame clones and leaves some out. The table shows hundreds of thousands of clones, with 90% to 95% occurring only once. Naive CD8 cells, CD45RO-negative and positively selected for CCR7, excluded terminally differentiated effector memory CD45RA+ cells. The sequenced sample was naive CD8+ T cells sorted from blood. These receptor sequences come from a woman between 25 and 40 years old in good health.

This chain connects TRBV6-1 to TRBJ2-3, with TRBD2 as a possible D gene (7 bases). Germline V gene sequence: CDR1 MNHNS, CDR2 SASEGT. Trimming cost V 4 bases and J 2 bases, with 16 bases left between them. There are 16 residues in the CDR3. The CDR3 sequence: CASSVGAGLVTDTQYF. The CDR3 bases are TGTGCCAGCAGTGTGGGGGCTGGACTAGTCACAGATACGCAGTATTTT.

V usage is TRBV19 and J usage is TRBJ2-2; D might be TRBD2 (6 bases). V lost 3 bases and J lost 3, with 11 bases in between. The CDR3 contains 15 residues. The V gene's germline CDR1 is LNHDA and CDR2 SQIVND (reference sequence). CDR3 residues: CASSIRERYTGELFF. CDR3 coding DNA: TGTGCCAGTAGTATCCGGGAGAGGTACACCGGGGAGCTGTTTTTT.

The chain links TRBV18 to TRBJ2-3; D possibly uses TRBD1 or TRBD2 (6 bases each). Deletions cut 1 base from V and 5 bases from J, with 19 bases between. The CDR3 spans 17 residues. Germline V gives CDR1 KGHSH, CDR2 LQKENI. CDR3 DNA sequence: TGTGCCAGCTCACCACGAGAGGGGGGCGAACGGGGAGATACGCAGTATTTT. It codes for CASSPREGGERGDTQYF.

V and J are TRBV27 and TRBJ2-2, with D tentatively TRBD2 (5 bases). Looked up from germline, CDR1 is MNHEY and CDR2 is SMNVEV (reference sequence). V was clipped by 0 bases and J by 6 bases, with 11 bases between them. CDR3 length: 15 amino acids. CDR3 bases: TGTGCCAGCAGTTTATCGAGCGGCCCAGCCGGGGAGCTGTTTTTT. Its protein product is CASSLSSGPAGELFF.

The V gene is TRBV28, the J gene TRBJ2-3; TRBD2 agrees at 7 bases. The CDR3 has 12 amino acids. The germline gives CDR1 MDHEN, CDR2 SYDVKM. J gave up 4 bases and V 7 bases, and 2 bases lay outside the gene matches. CDR3 loop: CASIGGADTQYF. DNA for the CDR3: TGTGCCAGCATTGGGGGGGCAGATACGCAGTATTTT. Full variable domain (rest looked up from reference TRBV28 and TRBJ2-3): DVKVTQSSRYLVKRTGEKVFLECVQDMDHENMFWYRQDPGLGLRLIYFSYDVKMKEKGDIPEGYSVSREKKERFSLILESASTNQTSMYLCASIGGADTQYFGPGTRLTVL.

The DNA of the CDR3 is TGTGCCAGCAGTACAGATAGCGGGACACAAACCTACGAGCAGTACTTC. Its translation: CASSTDSGTQTYEQYF. The chain combines TRBV27 with TRBJ2-7; 8 bases are shared with TRBD2. The ends lost 5 bases at V and 2 bases at J; junction bases unmatched: 11. CDR3 length: 16 residues. Germline V gene sequence: CDR1 MNHEY, CDR2 SMNVEV (reference sequence).

The chain is built from TRBV18 and TRBJ1-2; D not resolved. CDR1 KGHSH and CDR2 LQKENI come from the germline V gene. V lost 2 bases and J 8 bases, leaving 12 bases between the germline ends. The CDR3 has 13 residues. CDR3 amino acids: CASSPVTARGYTF. CDR3 coding DNA: TGTGCCAGCTCACCAGTAACAGCCAGAGGCTACACCTTC.

The chain links TRBV14 to TRBJ2-7; possibly TRBD1 for D (5 bases). Germline loops: CDR1 SGHDN, CDR2 FVKESK. V lost 6 bases, J lost 4 bases, and 10 bases lay in between. The CDR3 is made up of 12 amino acids. CDR3 bases: TGTGCCAGCAGTTTCCAGGGATACGAGCAGTACTTC. This sequence encodes CASSFQGYEQYF.

V and J are TRBV9 and TRBJ2-1; TRBD2 might be the D (6 bases). The germline CDR1 and CDR2 sequences are SGDLS and YYNGEE. The CDR3 covers 15 residues. The V end was cut by 0 bases, the J end by 5 bases, with 12 bases between. CDR3: CASSVDGRKNNEQFF. The DNA of the CDR3 is TGTGCCAGCAGCGTAGACGGGAGAAAGAACAATGAGCAGTTCTTC.

The chain links TRBV7-6 to TRBJ2-3, with 14 bases matching TRBD2. Germline assignment: CDR1 SGHVS and CDR2 FNYEAQ. The ends lost 5 bases at V and 4 bases at J; junction bases unmatched: 5. The CDR3 extends over 16 amino acids. In DNA, the CDR3 is TGTGCCAGCAGCCCCGGGACTAGCGGGAGCCCAGATACGCAGTATTTT. It encodes CASSPGTSGSPDTQYF.

This clone was seen a single time. This sequence joins TRBV28 and TRBJ2-1; D not certain. There are 12 residues in the CDR3. V was cut by 5 bases and J by 5 bases, with 7 bases left in between. From germline, CDR1 is MDHEN and CDR2 SYDVKM. The CDR3 here is CASSPGHNEQFF. The CDR3 DNA sequence: TGTGCCAGCAGTCCTGGGCACAATGAGCAGTTCTTC.

This CDR3 is CASSHRGGRGYTF. The CDR3 DNA follows: TGTGCCAGCAGTCACAGGGGAGGTCGTGGCTACACCTTC. V and J are TRBV27 and TRBJ1-2; 7 bases match TRBD1. The CDR3 extends over 13 amino acids. Trimming took 5 bases from V and 7 from J; bases not matched to a gene: 7. Germline V gene lookup returns CDR1 MNHEY and CDR2 SMNVEV (reference sequence).

The gene calls are TRBV7-2 and TRBJ2-7, with 8 bases fitting TRBD1. Trimming at V came to 4 bases and at J to 3 bases, leaving 8 bases not matched to a gene. Looked up from germline, CDR1 is SGHTA and CDR2 is FQGNSA. The CDR3 length is 15 residues. The CDR3 DNA reads TGTGCCAGCAGCTCAGGACAGGGTACATACTACGAGCAGTACTTC. Encoded protein: CASSSGQGTYYEQYF.

The rearrangement links TRBV7-9 to TRBJ1-3, with D hard to call. Germline assignment: CDR1 SEHNR and CDR2 FQNEAQ (reference sequence). The CDR3 consists of 15 residues. V was shortened by 6 bases and J by 0 bases, with 12 bases between the two germline ends. In DNA form, the CDR3 reads TGTGCCAGCAGTTATAGCAGGCCCTCTGGAAACACCATATATTTT. It encodes CASSYSRPSGNTIYF.

The rearrangement joins TRBV27 to TRBJ2-1; 8 nucleotides match TRBD2. Germline CDR1 is MNHEY and CDR2 is SMNVEV (reference sequence). Trimming removed 5 bases from V and 9 bases from J; junction bases left unmatched: 12. The CDR3 is made up of 15 amino acids. Here the CDR3 DNA reads TGTGCCAGCAGTATTAAGCGGGGGCGGACGGGTGAGCAGTTCTTC. This translates into CASSIKRGRTGEQFF.

This clone was counted between two and nine times. The chain uses TRBV19 and TRBJ2-1; TRBD2 matches 13 bases. Trimming at V came to 8 bases and at J to 7 bases, leaving 11 bases not matched to a gene. The CDR3 totals 16 residues. The germline CDR1 and CDR2 sequences are LNHDA and SQIVND (reference sequence). For the CDR3, the DNA is TGTGCCAGTCTACCCAGGACTAGCGGGAGCCTAAATGAGCAGTTCTTC. Translation: CASLPRTSGSLNEQFF.

This chain connects TRBV19 to TRBJ1-5; the D gene is possibly TRBD1 (6 bases). V lost 3 bases, J lost 2 bases, and 35 bases lay in between. The CDR3 runs to 23 residues. Germline CDR1 LNHDA, CDR2 SQIVND (reference sequence). CDR3 bases: TGTGCCAGTAGTATGTTTTGGATTCCTCGTTGGGGCAGGGGCGGTAAAGGCAATCAGCCCCAGCATTTT. As protein: CASSMFWIPRWGRGGKGNQPQHF.

The chain recombines TRBV10-3 with TRBJ1-1, with no clear D. Germline CDR1 ENHRY, CDR2 SYGVKD. Trimming cost V 0 bases and J 5 bases, with 10 bases left between them. The CDR3 runs 14 residues. The CDR3 region has the DNA TGTGCCATCAGTGAGTCGCTTTTCTTGACTGAAGCTTTCTTT. Its translation is CAISESLFLTEAFF.

This chain joins TRBV6-5 and TRBJ1-2; no clear D gene. Per germline, CDR1 MNHEY and CDR2 SVGAGI. This CDR3 is built from 14 residues. Trimming stripped 8 bases from V and 7 bases from J, with 20 bases between. The CDR3 DNA follows: TGTGCCAGCCCAAGGAGCGCGGCCTTGGGTGGCTACACCTTC. Residues: CASPRSAALGGYTF.

The rearrangement uses TRBV5-4 and TRBJ2-7, with TRBD2 matching over 13 bases. The trim removed 1 base at V and 4 bases at J, leaving 2 bases unmatched. Germline-derived CDR1 and CDR2 are SGHNT and YYREEE (reference sequence). CDR3 length: 15 amino acids. CDR3 coding DNA: TGTGCCAGCAGCTTGTCGGGACTAGCGGGGTACGAGCAGTACTTC. Its protein is CASSLSGLAGYEQYF.

The chain couples TRBV5-6 to TRBJ2-7; 11 bases fit TRBD2. This CDR3 comprises 15 residues. Trimming removed 3 bases from V and 0 bases from J; junction bases left unmatched: 2. The germline CDR1 and CDR2 sequences are SGHDT and YYEEEE. The CDR3 nucleotides are TGTGCCAGCAGCTCAACTAGCGGGGGCTCCTACGAGCAGTACTTC. This encodes CASSSTSGGSYEQYF.

The chain joins TRBV28 to TRBJ2-7; 7 nucleotides line up with TRBD1. This CDR3 contains 15 residues. The germline gives CDR1 MDHEN, CDR2 SYDVKM. V was clipped by 6 bases and J by 2 bases; unmatched bases: 10. CDR3 in amino acids: CASSPIGTEPYEQYF. CDR3 DNA sequence: TGTGCCAGCAGCCCAATCGGGACAGAACCCTACGAGCAGTACTTC.

V and J are TRBV28 and TRBJ2-7, with D perhaps given as TRBD1 or TRBD2 (5 bases each). This CDR3 comprises 13 residues. Per germline, CDR1 MDHEN and CDR2 SYDVKM. V lost 6 bases, J lost 0 bases, and 9 bases lay in between. CDR3 residues: CASSSGRSYEQYF. The CDR3 DNA is TGTGCCAGCAGCTCGGGACGCTCCTACGAGCAGTACTTC.

This chain links TRBV11-2 with TRBJ2-7, with 7 bases fitting TRBD1. CDR3 length: 12 amino acids. V shed 5 bases, J shed 3 bases, and the junction held 1 base outside the gene matches. CDR1 and CDR2 from the germline V gene are SGHAT and FQNNGV. The CDR3 spells CASSPGGYEQYF. In DNA form, the CDR3 reads TGTGCCAGCAGCCCAGGGGGCTACGAGCAGTACTTC.

This chain uses TRBV27 with TRBJ2-7, with TRBD2 matching over 7 bases. Germline loops: CDR1 MNHEY, CDR2 SMNVEV (reference sequence). V was pared by 4 bases and J by 5 bases, with 8 bases of the junction left unmatched. The CDR3 is 14 amino acids. The CDR3: CASSSYGGSDEQYF. The DNA for the CDR3 is TGTGCCAGCAGTTCGTACGGCGGGAGCGACGAGCAGTACTTC.

Concerning this clone itself: One end of the junction does not line up with germline, which may come from a read error. CDR3 in amino acids: CASLPGQGAWETQYF. The CDR3 DNA follows: TGTGCCAGCTTACCAGGACAGGGGGCATGGGAGACCCAGTACTTC. V is TRBV18 and J is TRBJ2-5; the match to TRBD1 covers 11 bases. The germline gives CDR1 KGHSH, CDR2 LQKENI. CDR3 length: 15 amino acids.

The J gene is TRBJ2-2, the V gene TRBV10-1, with D perhaps TRBD1 or TRBD2 (5 bases each). CDR1 and CDR2 (germline): WNHNN, SYGVQD (reference sequence). V dropped 4 bases and J dropped 4 bases, with 16 bases sitting between them. The CDR3 is 16 amino acids. The CDR3 sequence is CASSGGTLPFTGELFF. In DNA, the CDR3 is TGCGCCAGCAGTGGGGGGACGCTTCCCTTCACCGGGGAGCTGTTTTTT.

This chain connects TRBV13 to TRBJ1-1; 7 bases line up with TRBD1. CDR3 length: 15 amino acids. J lost 1 base, V lost 5 bases, and 7 bases had no gene match. Germline CDR1 and CDR2: PRHDT and FYEKMQ (reference sequence). The CDR3 reads CASSNTRQGNTEAFF. The CDR3 DNA reads TGTGCCAGCAGCAACACCCGACAGGGGAACACTGAAGCTTTCTTT. Complete variable domain (other parts from reference TRBV13 and TRBJ1-1): AAGVIQSPRHLIKEKRETATLKCYPIPRHDTVYWYQQGPGQDPQFLISFYEKMQSDKGSIPDRFSAQQFSDYHSELNMSSLELGDSALYFCASSNTRQGNTEAFFGQGTRLTVV.

The V call is TRBV20-1, the J call TRBJ1-2; D gene uncertain. V lost 5 bases to trimming and J lost 4 bases, with 2 bases between them. There are 9 residues in the CDR3. Germline CDR1 is DFQATT and CDR2 is SNEGSKA (reference sequence). CDR3 nucleotides: TGCAGTGCTGGCTATGGCTACACCTTC. Translation: CSAGYGYTF.

This clone showed up just once. The chain uses TRBV27 and TRBJ1-3; D is unclear. V was trimmed by 5 bases and J by 0 bases, leaving 11 bases between them. Per germline, CDR1 MNHEY and CDR2 SMNVEV (reference sequence). The CDR3 covers 15 residues. The DNA for the CDR3 is TGTGCCAGCAGTCCTGACTTCAGCTCTGGAAACACCATATATTTT. Translating gives CASSPDFSSGNTIYF.

This clone was seen only once. This chain joins TRBV6-1 and TRBJ2-3; the D is unclear. From germline, CDR1 is MNHNS and CDR2 SASEGT. V was pared by 4 bases and J by 6 bases, with 17 bases between. CDR3 length: 15 amino acids. The CDR3 region is CASSGFFDHLDTQYF. The CDR3 DNA reads TGTGCCAGCAGTGGTTTTTTCGACCACCTGGATACGCAGTATTTT.